This entry lists 25 T cell receptor beta chains sequenced from one sample in a study of cytomegalovirus exposure and HLA in healthy donors. Primers included in the PCR were 60 Vbeta and 13 Jbeta primers. Only in-frame clones appear in the TCRdb table, and some are missing; sequencing was by immunoSEQ multiplex PCR. The sample shows over 200,000 clones, almost 70% of them seen only once. Sample: PBMCs. The receptors shown here come from a man aged 40-50 years in good health and CMV-seropositive.

The chain joins TRBV20-1 to TRBJ2-7; D perhaps matches TRBD2 (5 bases). Trimming pared 2 bases from V and 9 bases from J, leaving 11 bases between. This CDR3 spans 11 amino acids. Germline-derived CDR1 and CDR2 are DFQATT and SNEGSKA (reference sequence). The CDR3 spells CSARLSGVQYF. The CDR3 DNA reads TGCAGTGCTAGACTCAGCGGAGTGCAGTACTTC.

With respect to this clone: At one of its ends the junction is not consistent with the germline gene, which may arise from a read error. The chain has TRBV7-9 and TRBJ1-3, with D uncertain. Germline V gene sequence: CDR1 SEHNR, CDR2 FQNEAQ (reference sequence). The CDR3 covers 16 residues. The CDR3 loop reads CSSSASRPAAGNTIYF. CDR3 nucleotides: TGTTCCAGCAGCGCCTCGCGTCCTGCGGCAGGAAACACCATATATTTT.

The rearrangement links TRBV12-5 to TRBJ1-1; 10 nucleotides line up with TRBD1. V lost 3 bases to trimming and J lost 4 bases; unmatched junction nucleotides: 5. The germline V gene has CDR1 LGHNT and CDR2 FRNRAP. The CDR3 is made up of 15 amino acids. For the CDR3, the DNA is TGTGCTAGTGGTTTCTGGGGACAGGGGATCACTGAAGCTTTCTTT. This encodes CASGFWGQGITEAFF.

The CDR3 spells CASSRGLSGANVLTF. The CDR3, as DNA: TGTGCCAGCAGCCGAGGGCTGTCTGGGGCCAACGTCCTGACTTTC. The rearrangement links TRBV5-5 to TRBJ2-6; TRBD2 might be the D (5 bases). The V gene lost 4 bases and the J gene lost 1 base, with 9 bases spanning the gap. CDR1 SGHKS and CDR2 YYEKEE come from the germline V gene (reference sequence). The CDR3 length is 15 residues.

This CDR3 reads CASSPEMGTGNQPQHF. CDR3 coding DNA: TGTGCCAGCAGCCCAGAGATGGGGACAGGCAATCAGCCCCAGCATTTT. This chain connects TRBV7-8 to TRBJ1-5; 7 bases match TRBD1. Losses at the gene ends were 5 bases for V and 2 bases for J; bases not matched to a gene: 9. Germline lookup yields CDR1 SGHVS and CDR2 FQNEAQ. The CDR3 extends over 16 amino acids. The complete variable domain, with remaining parts taken from reference TRBV7-8 and TRBJ1-5, reads GAGVSQSPRYKVAKRGQDVALRCDPISGHVSLFWYQQALGQGPEFLTYFQNEAQLDKSGLPSDRFFAERPEGSVSTLKIQRTQQEDSAVYLCASSPEMGTGNQPQHFGDGTRLSIL.

This chain joins TRBV7-9 and TRBJ2-1, with 7 bases identical to TRBD2. The V and J ends lost 5 bases and 5 bases, in that order; junction bases with no gene match: 9. Germline CDR1 reads SEHNR; CDR2 reads FQNEAQ (reference sequence). The CDR3 extends over 15 amino acids. The CDR3 bases are TGTGCCAGCAGCCCGGGACTAACCATAGACAATGAGCAGTTCTTC. It codes for CASSPGLTIDNEQFF.

V usage is TRBV6-5 and J usage is TRBJ1-2; 8 nucleotides line up with TRBD1. CDR3 length: 15 amino acids. J gave up 14 bases and V 2 bases, and 16 bases lay outside the gene matches. The V gene's germline CDR1 is MNHEY and CDR2 SVGAGI. CDR3: CASSYGIHRTGHITF. The CDR3 nucleotides read TGTGCCAGCAGTTACGGTATCCACAGGACAGGGCATATAACCTTC.

V gene TRBV5-1 combines with J gene TRBJ2-3, with TRBD2 matching over 12 bases. CDR1 is SGHRS, CDR2 YFSETQ, per germline. The V and J ends lost 3 bases and 2 bases, in that order; junction bases with no gene match: 4. This CDR3 region has 16 residues. CDR3 nucleotide sequence: TGCGCCAGCAGCTATCGACTAGCGGGGGACACAGATACGCAGTATTTT. The encoded protein is CASSYRLAGDTDTQYF.

The rearrangement joins TRBV4-1 to TRBJ1-1; D is unresolved. Per germline, CDR1 MGHRA and CDR2 YSYEKL. The CDR3 totals 15 residues. The V and J ends lost 6 bases and 4 bases respectively, with 18 bases between them. Here the CDR3 reads CASSELDGARTEAFF. The DNA for the CDR3 is TGCGCCAGCAGTGAGCTCGACGGAGCTCGCACTGAAGCTTTCTTT.

This sequence joins TRBV9 and TRBJ2-7; TRBD1 matches 7 bases. The CDR3 covers 13 residues. Germline-derived CDR1 and CDR2 are SGDLS and YYNGEE. V lost 0 bases, J lost 5 bases, and 2 bases stayed unmatched. CDR3 bases: TGTGCCAGCAGCGTAGGAGGGGGCGACGAGCAGTACTTC. As protein: CASSVGGGDEQYF.

This clone was seen more than once but under ten times. The DNA for the CDR3 is TGTGCCAGCAGCTTAAGGGATAGCGGTTCCTACGAGCAGTACTTC. Protein sequence: CASSLRDSGSYEQYF. J is TRBJ2-7 and V is TRBV7-6; perhaps TRBD2 as D (6 bases). The germline gives CDR1 SGHVS, CDR2 FNYEAQ. The CDR3 loop spans 15 amino acids. Trimming cost V 2 bases and J 1 base, with 12 bases left between them.

V usage is TRBV25-1 and J usage is TRBJ2-5; 10 bases fit TRBD2. The J call is in doubt because the DNA end fits TRBJ2-7 better. This CDR3 has 14 residues. Germline V gene sequence: CDR1 MGHDK, CDR2 SYGVNS. DNA for the CDR3: TGTGCCAGCAGTGTTAGCGGGGGGTTTCGCGAGCAGTACTTC. This encodes CASSVSGGFREQYF.

The V and J genes are TRBV18 and TRBJ1-2, with 7 bases lining up with TRBD1. CDR3 length equals 13 residues. Germline values: CDR1 KGHSH, CDR2 LQKENI. The J segment lost 4 bases and the V segment lost 6 bases, leaving 5 bases of the junction unmatched. CDR3 in DNA: TGTGCCAGCTCCGAGGGACAGCTCTATGGCTACACCTTC. Translating gives CASSEGQLYGYTF.

This clone turned up a few times. The J gene is TRBJ1-1, the V gene TRBV6-5; D is undetermined. Germline CDR1 is MNHEY and CDR2 is SVGAGI. Between the trimmed V and J ends, which lost 8 bases and 5 bases, there was a span of 9 bases. This CDR3 contains 11 residues. CDR3 protein: CASYAWTEAFF. In nucleotides, the CDR3 is TGTGCCAGCTACGCGTGGACTGAAGCTTTCTTT.

The CDR3 bases are TGTGCCAGCAGCTTTTATACCGGGGACCCTCCGGGAGGAGATACGCAGTATTTT. It codes for CASSFYTGDPPGGDTQYF. V usage is TRBV5-6 and J usage is TRBJ2-3; 7 bases match TRBD2. This CDR3 region has 18 residues. The germline V gene encodes CDR1 SGHDT and CDR2 YYEEEE. Trimming cost V 2 bases and J 5 bases; bases outside gene matches: 17.

The DNA of the CDR3 is TGCGCCAGCAGAACTCCAGCTAGCGGCACAGATACGCAGTATTTT. Amino acid sequence: CASRTPASGTDTQYF. V and J are TRBV4-1 and TRBJ2-3; D is possibly TRBD2 (6 bases). CDR3 length: 15 amino acids. Trimming stripped 6 bases from V and 1 base from J, with 14 bases between. Germline loops: CDR1 MGHRA, CDR2 YSYEKL.

The V gene is TRBV27, the J gene TRBJ1-1, with unresolved D. Germline CDR1 is MNHEY and CDR2 is SMNVEV (reference sequence). The V end lost 3 bases, the J end lost 1 base, and 9 bases lay between the germline ends. The CDR3 is 14 amino acids. CDR3 coding DNA: TGTGCCAGCAGTTTCGGGTCCGCGAACACTGAAGCTTTCTTT. It encodes CASSFGSANTEAFF.

The rearrangement uses TRBV6-5 and TRBJ1-2, with 7 bases aligning to TRBD1. The CDR3 contains 12 residues. CDR1 is MNHEY, CDR2 SVGAGI, per germline. V shed 7 bases, J shed 8 bases, and the junction held 7 bases outside the gene matches. CDR3 DNA sequence: TGTGCCAGCACCCGACAGGGTCGGGGCTACACCTTC. Translation: CASTRQGRGYTF.

The chain recombines TRBV6-6 with TRBJ1-1; D remains ambiguous. V was clipped by 7 bases and J by 6 bases, with 12 bases between them. The CDR3 runs to 12 residues. Germline V gives CDR1 MNHNY, CDR2 SVGAGI (reference sequence). The CDR3 DNA reads TGTGCCAGCAAGACTACGGCCGCTGAAGCTTTCTTT. Translating it yields CASKTTAAEAFF.

The chain uses TRBV5-1 and TRBJ1-3, with D hard to call. V lost 0 bases, J lost 2 bases, and 3 bases lay in between. Germline loops: CDR1 SGHRS, CDR2 YFSETQ. The CDR3 runs to 13 residues. The CDR3 bases are TGCGCCAGCAGCTTGGCGGCTGGAAACACCATATATTTT. This encodes CASSLAAGNTIYF. Filled out from reference TRBV5-1 and TRBJ1-3, the complete variable domain reads KAGVTQTPRYLIKTRGQQVTLSCSPISGHRSVSWYQQTPGQGLQFLFEYFSETQRNKGNFPGRFSGRQFSNSRSEMNVSTLELGDSALYLCASSLAAGNTIYFGEGSWLTVV.

In its sample, this clone was seen a few times. The J gene is TRBJ1-2, the V gene TRBV19; D is possibly TRBD1 (6 bases). The germline gives CDR1 LNHDA, CDR2 SQIVND (reference sequence). The CDR3 has 12 residues. Trimming cost V 7 bases and J 8 bases, with 14 bases left between them. The CDR3 loop reads CASKAGGQGYTF. The CDR3 DNA follows: TGTGCCAGTAAGGCCGGGGGGCAAGGCTACACCTTC. Variable domain in full (rest from reference TRBV19 and TRBJ1-2): DGGITQSPKYLFRKEGQNVTLSCEQNLNHDAMYWYRQDPGQGLRLIYYSQIVNDFQKGDIAEGYSVSREKKESFPLTVTSAQKNPTAFYLCASKAGGQGYTFGSGTRLTVV.

The chain joins TRBV4-1 to TRBJ2-2; 15 bases fit TRBD2. The trim removed 0 bases at V and 3 bases at J, leaving 5 bases unmatched. From germline, CDR1 is MGHRA and CDR2 YSYEKL. The CDR3 is made up of 19 amino acids. DNA for the CDR3: TGCGCCAGCAGCCAAGATAGGGGACTAGCGGGGGGAGACACCGGGGAGCTGTTTTTT. It is translated as CASSQDRGLAGGDTGELFF.

This clone was seen more than once but under ten times. The chain links TRBV7-8 to TRBJ2-7; 8 bases map to TRBD2. Trimming cost V 1 base and J 3 bases; bases outside gene matches: 8. From germline, CDR1 is SGHVS and CDR2 FQNEAQ. The CDR3 is made up of 16 amino acids. The CDR3, as DNA: TGTGCCAGCAGCTTAGGGGGCAGCGGGGGCCGCTACGAGCAGTACTTC. It yields the protein CASSLGGSGGRYEQYF.

V is TRBV6-5 and J is TRBJ2-7; 9 bases agree with TRBD1. V was pared by 5 bases and J by 4 bases, with 6 bases of the junction left unmatched. Germline V gene sequence: CDR1 MNHEY, CDR2 SVGAGI. The CDR3 totals 14 residues. The CDR3 spells CASSQGDRAYEQYF. In DNA, the CDR3 is TGTGCCAGCAGTCAAGGGGACAGGGCATACGAGCAGTACTTC.

V gene TRBV7-8 combines with J gene TRBJ2-5; 7 bases match TRBD1. With 2 bases clipped from V and 3 bases from J, the junction kept 9 bases outside the gene matches. CDR3 length equals 16 residues. Germline lookup yields CDR1 SGHVS and CDR2 FQNEAQ. In DNA form, the CDR3 reads TGTGCCAGCAGCTTAACACCAAATGGACAGGAAGAGACCCAGTACTTC. Protein product: CASSLTPNGQEETQYF.